The source of this T cell receptor beta chain is a study of T cell responses to AZD1222 COVID-19 vaccine. The CDR3 extends over 13 amino acids. Trimming took off 7 bases at V and 5 bases at J, with 13 bases between the two ends. Sequenced by immunoSEQ multiplex PCR; TCRdb stores in-frame clones only, minus some. The table includes around 130,000 clones, 70% to 90% detected once. The sequenced sample was peripheral blood, obtained on day 0 of AZD1222 vaccination. The rearrangement links TRBV12-3 or TRBV12-4 to TRBJ2-3; D is possibly TRBD1 or TRBD2 (5 bases each). This receptor was obtained from an adult in good health. Here the CDR3 DNA reads TGTGCCAGCATCTCCTTTGGGGGAGATACGCAGTATTTT. This translates into CASISFGGDTQYF.